What follows are 24 T cell receptor beta chains derived from one specimen sequenced in a study of T-cell memory formation after mild COVID-19. TCRdb reprocessed the 5' RACE reads with MiXCR, giving one entry per CDR3 protein. This sample has under 300,000 distinct CDR3 sequences, with roughly 18% found just once. Source material: PBMCs or a T cell subset sorted from them (not recorded which). These receptors all stem from a man aged 18 to 29 who had mild COVID-19 (a few samples of this study predate the infection). Cell type and time point are not known.

This clonotype occurred a few times. V gene TRBV5-1 combines with J gene TRBJ2-3, with D perhaps TRBD2 (5 bases). V gave up 2 bases and J gave up 4 bases, with 11 bases separating them. Germline-derived CDR1 and CDR2 are SGHRS and YFSETQ. This CDR3 is built from 14 residues. Written as DNA, the CDR3 is TGCGCCAGCAGCTTACGGGGAAGGGCAGATACGCAGTATTTT. It is translated as CASSLRGRADTQYF. The whole variable domain, remainder taken from reference TRBV5-1 and TRBJ2-3, is KAGVTQTPRYLIKTRGQQVTLSCSPISGHRSVSWYQQTPGQGLQFLFEYFSETQRNKGNFPGRFSGRQFSNSRSEMNVSTLELGDSALYLCASSLRGRADTQYFGPGTRLTVL.

This clonotype has just a few counts. The rearrangement joins TRBV28 to TRBJ2-7; D is uncertain. Germline CDR1 MDHEN, CDR2 SYDVKM. CDR3 length: 13 residues. Trimming took 6 bases from V and 3 from J, leaving 12 bases between them. The CDR3, as DNA: TGTGCCAGCAGCTGGAAAAACAGCTACGAGCAGTACTTC. This translates into CASSWKNSYEQYF.

A few counts support this clonotype. The J gene is TRBJ2-7, the V gene TRBV2; D may match TRBD1 or TRBD2 (5 bases each). CDR1 is SNHLY, CDR2 FYNNEI, per germline. Deletions cut 8 bases from V and 6 bases from J, with 14 bases between. The CDR3 extends over 12 amino acids. The CDR3 nucleotides are TGTGCCAGCGGGGTAGAGGGGCTCGAGCAGTACTTC. Residues: CASGVEGLEQYF.

The sample holds a few counts of this clonotype. This sequence joins TRBV5-1 and TRBJ2-1, with 7 bases matching TRBD1. V gave up 1 base and J gave up 7 bases; unmatched junction bases: 5. The CDR3 runs to 14 residues. Germline V gene lookup returns CDR1 SGHRS and CDR2 YFSETQ. The CDR3 reads CASSLTGEYNEQFF. The CDR3 DNA reads TGCGCCAGCAGCTTGACAGGGGAGTATAATGAGCAGTTCTTC.

The chain recombines TRBV7-6 with TRBJ1-1, with D unclear. This CDR3 comprises 15 residues. Germline CDR1 and CDR2: SGHVS and FNYEAQ. Trimming removed 5 bases at V and 0 bases at J, with 13 bases between. The CDR3 reads CASSPEGGVNTEAFF. The CDR3 DNA reads as TGTGCCAGCAGCCCAGAGGGCGGAGTGAACACTGAAGCTTTCTTT. Full variable domain (missing parts from reference TRBV7-6 and TRBJ1-1): GAGVSQSPRYKVTKRGQDVALRCDPISGHVSLYWYRQALGQGPEFLTYFNYEAQQDKSGLPNDRFSAERPEGSISTLTIQRTEQRDSAMYRCASSPEGGVNTEAFFGQGTRLTVV.

The genes are TRBV6-6 and TRBJ1-5; D possibly corresponds to TRBD1 (5 bases). Germline CDR1 and CDR2: MNHNY and SVGAGI (reference sequence). CDR3 length: 16 residues. V gave up 4 bases and J gave up 0 bases, with 13 bases separating them. CDR3 DNA sequence: TGTGCCAGCAGTTTTAGACAGAATGATAGCAATCAGCCCCAGCATTTT. Protein sequence: CASSFRQNDSNQPQHF.

This clonotype came up a few times. The rearrangement joins TRBV6-5 to TRBJ1-6, with unresolved D. The CDR3 loop spans 14 amino acids. V was shortened by 6 bases and J by 6 bases, with 12 bases between the two germline ends. CDR1 MNHEY and CDR2 SVGAGI come from the germline V gene. This CDR3 reads CASSHTRPNSPLHF. CDR3 bases: TGTGCCAGCAGCCATACACGGCCTAATTCACCCCTCCACTTT.

This clonotype was seen a few times. The rearrangement joins TRBV20-1 to TRBJ2-5, with 7 bases lining up with TRBD1. V shed 1 base, J shed 7 bases, and the junction held 3 bases outside the gene matches. Per the germline V gene, CDR1 is DFQATT and CDR2 is SNEGSKA (reference sequence). The CDR3 is 12 residues long. CDR3 sequence reads: CSARAGGRTQYF. DNA for the CDR3: TGCAGTGCTAGAGCAGGGGGAAGGACCCAGTACTTC.

The chain carries TRBV7-9 and TRBJ2-7; 7 positions match TRBD1. V lost 5 bases, J lost 5 bases, and 12 bases stayed unmatched. This CDR3 region has 15 residues. Per the germline V gene, CDR1 is SEHNR and CDR2 is FQNEAQ (reference sequence). For the CDR3, the DNA is TGTGCCAGCAGCCCGATTACAGGGGTTAGGGACGAGCAGTACTTC. As protein: CASSPITGVRDEQYF. The full variable domain, with the rest looked up from reference TRBV7-9 and TRBJ2-7, is DTGVSQNPRHKITKRGQNVTFRCDPISEHNRLYWYRQTLGQGPEFLTYFQNEAQLEKSRLLSDRFSAERPKGSFSTLEIQRTEQGDSAMYLCASSPITGVRDEQYFGPGTRLTVT.

This clonotype turned up a few times. The V call is TRBV2, the J call TRBJ2-6; D unresolved. The V gene's germline CDR1 is SNHLY and CDR2 FYNNEI. The V and J ends lost 5 bases and 4 bases respectively, with 9 bases between them. The CDR3 spans 14 residues. The CDR3 here is CASSPLGGANVLTF. The DNA for the CDR3 is TGTGCCAGCAGTCCCCTCGGGGGGGCCAACGTCCTGACTTTC.

The rearrangement links TRBV6-5 to TRBJ2-1; maybe TRBD2 (7 bases). V was trimmed by 0 bases and J by 11 bases, leaving 11 bases between them. CDR1 and CDR2 from the germline V gene are MNHEY and SVGAGI. The length of the CDR3 is 13 residues. The CDR3 DNA follows: TGTGCCAGCAGTTACTCCGGGGGGCCCAAGCAGTTCTTC. Protein: CASSYSGGPKQFF.

The genes are TRBV7-9 and TRBJ1-1; TRBD1 agrees at 9 bases. V shed 6 bases and J 8 bases; nucleotides not matched to a gene: 7. CDR1 SEHNR and CDR2 FQNEAQ come from the germline V gene (reference sequence). This CDR3 has 13 residues. The CDR3 bases are TGTGCCAGCAGAACAGGGGGCACCCCAGAAGCTTTCTTT. It encodes CASRTGGTPEAFF.

The sample holds a few counts of this clonotype. V usage is TRBV7-2 and J usage is TRBJ2-7; TRBD1 agrees at 8 bases. After removal of 5 bases from V and 6 bases from J, the junction contained 12 bases not matched to a gene. Per germline, CDR1 SGHTA and CDR2 FQGNSA. The CDR3 spans 15 residues. CDR3 region: CASSVSYGTGFEQYF. CDR3 DNA: TGTGCCAGCAGCGTTAGTTACGGGACAGGTTTCGAGCAGTACTTC.

This clonotype was counted at least ten times. The chain uses TRBV4-2 and TRBJ2-7, with D possibly called TRBD1 or TRBD2 (5 bases each). Trimming removed 2 bases at V and 0 bases at J, with 11 bases between. The CDR3 sequence is 15 residues long. From germline, CDR1 is LGHNA and CDR2 YNFKEQ. CDR3 in DNA: TGTGCCAGCAGCCAATCCCCAGGGAGCTCCTACGAGCAGTACTTC. It is translated as CASSQSPGSSYEQYF.

Only a few counts were recorded for this clonotype. The chain employs TRBV10-2 and TRBJ2-1; 9 bases line up with TRBD2. Germline CDR1 reads WSHSY; CDR2 reads SAAADI. The V gene end was trimmed by 0 bases and the J gene end by 6 bases; junction bases not matched to a gene: 6. The CDR3 is made up of 16 amino acids. The CDR3 protein is CASSESIAGARNEQFF. CDR3 nucleotides: TGCGCCAGCAGTGAGTCGATAGCGGGGGCCCGCAATGAGCAGTTCTTC.

This clonotype occurred many times. The CDR3: CASSEWDRAYEQYF. CDR3 nucleotides: TGTGCCAGCAGCGAGTGGGACCGAGCCTACGAGCAGTACTTC. The V and J genes are TRBV9 and TRBJ2-7; the D gene could be TRBD1 or TRBD2 (5 bases each). Trimming took off 3 bases at V and 2 bases at J, with 12 bases between the two ends. CDR3 length: 14 residues. Germline CDR1 and CDR2: SGDLS and YYNGEE.

In this sample, this clonotype turned up a few times. The rearrangement joins TRBV7-2 to TRBJ2-5; 13 bases align to TRBD2. CDR3 size: 16 residues. Trimming at V came to 0 bases and at J to 6 bases, leaving 4 bases not matched to a gene. Germline CDR1 is SGHTA and CDR2 is FQGNSA. This CDR3 reads CASSLATSGGSKTQYF. Written as DNA, the CDR3 is TGTGCCAGCAGCTTAGCGACTAGCGGGGGGTCTAAGACCCAGTACTTC.

This clonotype came up a few times. J is TRBJ2-7 and V is TRBV3-1, with D perhaps TRBD1 or TRBD2 (5 bases each). In germline, CDR1 is LGHDT, CDR2 YNNKEL (reference sequence). The CDR3 contains 12 residues. Deletions cut 4 bases from V and 6 bases from J, with 10 bases between. The CDR3 DNA sequence: TGTGCCAGCAGCCGGGACGGCGTCGAGCAGTACTTC. Its translation is CASSRDGVEQYF.

The chain couples TRBV20-1 to TRBJ2-5, with no clear D. The V gene lost 1 base and the J gene lost 1 base, with 13 bases spanning the gap. Germline assignment: CDR1 DFQATT and CDR2 SNEGSKA (reference sequence). This CDR3 has 15 amino acids. The DNA for the CDR3 is TGCAGTGCTAGAGGGCTTACACAGACCCAAGAGACCCAGTACTTC. Translating it yields CSARGLTQTQETQYF.

The chain is built from TRBV2 and TRBJ1-5; weak D call: TRBD1 (5 bases). CDR1 is SNHLY and CDR2 is FYNNEI in the germline V gene. CDR3 size: 13 residues. V lost 4 bases to trimming and J lost 5 bases, with 9 bases between them. DNA of the CDR3: TGTGCCAGCAGTGTCTGGGGACATCAGCCCCAGCATTTT. Protein product: CASSVWGHQPQHF.

This clonotype was observed a handful of times. This chain links TRBV10-3 with TRBJ2-2; TRBD2 is a possible D gene (6 bases). The ends were cut back, 11 bases at V and 6 bases at J, with 22 bases in the middle. Germline V gene sequence: CDR1 ENHRY, CDR2 SYGVKD. The CDR3 spans 15 residues. The CDR3 nucleotides are TGTGCCTCTGGGACCGGCGGGGTTCGGGCCGGGGAGCTGTTTTTT. Protein: CASGTGGVRAGELFF.

This chain uses TRBV7-8 with TRBJ1-5, with 8 nucleotides matching TRBD1. Germline values: CDR1 SGHVS, CDR2 FQNEAQ. The junction had 11 bases not matched to a gene; V was cut back by 4 bases and J by 6 bases. The CDR3 length is 16 residues. For the CDR3, the DNA is TGTGCCAGCAGCTCCCCAGGGGGCAGGGGGACTCAGCCCCAGCATTTT. It specifies CASSSPGGRGTQPQHF.

The chain carries TRBV5-1 and TRBJ1-2; D not certain. CDR1 is SGHRS and CDR2 is YFSETQ in the germline V gene. With 4 bases removed from V and 3 bases from J, the gap between germline ends came to 16 bases. This CDR3 spans 15 amino acids. CDR3 sequence (DNA): TGCGCCAGCAGCCTAGGGCCTCTGACCGACTATGGCTACACCTTC. Its protein is CASSLGPLTDYGYTF.

The chain is built from TRBV2 and TRBJ1-6, with 7 nucleotides matching TRBD1. V lost 11 bases and J lost 4; bases outside the gene matches: 8. CDR1 is SNHLY and CDR2 is FYNNEI in the germline V gene. The CDR3 sequence is 14 residues long. CDR3 residues: CAAAYRGYNSPLHF. In DNA, the CDR3 is TGTGCCGCAGCCTACAGGGGTTATAATTCACCCCTCCACTTT.